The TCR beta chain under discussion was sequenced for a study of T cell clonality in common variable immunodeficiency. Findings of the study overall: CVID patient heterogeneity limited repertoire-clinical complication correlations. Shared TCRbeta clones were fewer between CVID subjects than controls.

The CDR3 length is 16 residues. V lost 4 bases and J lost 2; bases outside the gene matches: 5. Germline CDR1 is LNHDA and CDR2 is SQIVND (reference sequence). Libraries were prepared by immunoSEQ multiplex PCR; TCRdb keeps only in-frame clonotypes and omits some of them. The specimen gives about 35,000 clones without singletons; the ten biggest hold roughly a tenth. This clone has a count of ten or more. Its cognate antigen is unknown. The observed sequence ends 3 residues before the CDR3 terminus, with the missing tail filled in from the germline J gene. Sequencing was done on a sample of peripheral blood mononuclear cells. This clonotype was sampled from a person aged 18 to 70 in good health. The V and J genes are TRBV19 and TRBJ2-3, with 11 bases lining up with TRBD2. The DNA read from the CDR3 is TGTGCCAGTAGTAGACGACTAGCGGGGTACACAGATACG. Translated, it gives CASSRRLAGYTDT. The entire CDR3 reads CASSRRLAGYTDTQYF.